A selection of T cell receptor beta chains follows, all from one sample in a study of CD4 and CD8 cells across lung adenocarcinoma regions. One entry per CDR3 protein, called by TCRdb with MiXCR from the PCR reads. The sample holds fewer than 7,500 distinct CDR3 sequences, 40% to 60% seen once. Sample: CD4+ T cells from the center of a lung tumor. Receptors originate from a female donor with lung adenocarcinoma. The CD4 and CD8 labels of this study may be unreliable. CDR3s include the opening cysteine and the closing phenylalanine or tryptophan. Fields, in order: D gene, J gene, V gene, clone size, CDR3 protein, CDR3 DNA. D genes are given only for firm matches. Not every row has a clone size; where given, it reads once, few, many or a size class.

d_gene: TRBD2
j_gene: TRBJ2-3
v_gene: TRBV10-1
abundance: NA
CDR3aa: CARGRGGLRGDTQYF
CDR3nt: TGCGCCAGGGGCCGGGGGGGCCTAAGAGGAGATACCCAGTATTTT

d_gene: NA
j_gene: TRBJ2-1
v_gene: TRBV6-5
abundance: NA
CDR3aa: CASSFTVNNEQFF
CDR3nt: TGTGCCAGCAGTTTTACAGTTAACAATGAGCAGTTCTTC

d_gene: TRBD2
j_gene: TRBJ2-7
v_gene: TRBV5-1
abundance: few
CDR3aa: CASSLGLAERFYEQYF
CDR3nt: TGCGCCAGCAGCTTGGGACTAGCGGAAAGATTTTACGAGCAGTACTTC

d_gene: TRBD2
j_gene: TRBJ2-1
v_gene: TRBV4-1
abundance: few
CDR3aa: CASSQRVGTSGSNEQFF
CDR3nt: TGCGCCAGCAGCCAAAGGGTCGGGACTAGCGGGAGCAATGAGCAGTTCTTC

d_gene: TRBD2
j_gene: TRBJ2-3
v_gene: TRBV6-1
abundance: NA
CDR3aa: CASSGLAGTDTQYF
CDR3nt: TGTGCCAGCAGCGGACTAGCGGGCACAGATACGCAGTATTTT

d_gene: NA
j_gene: TRBJ2-7
v_gene: TRBV6-1
abundance: NA
CDR3aa: CASGEGLSYEQYF
CDR3nt: TGTGCCAGCGGAGAGGGACTCTCCTACGAGCAGTACTTC

d_gene: NA
j_gene: TRBJ2-4
v_gene: TRBV10-3
abundance: NA
CDR3aa: CATGPQAENIQYF
CDR3nt: TGTGCCACGGGGCCCCAGGCCGAAAACATTCAGTACTTT

d_gene: NA
j_gene: TRBJ2-1
v_gene: TRBV27
abundance: NA
CDR3aa: CASSPGLEPNEQFF
CDR3nt: TGTGCCAGCAGTCCCGGACTCGAACCCAACGAGCAGTTCTTC

d_gene: NA
j_gene: TRBJ2-2
v_gene: TRBV6-1
abundance: NA
CDR3aa: CASSAHTDELFF
CDR3nt: TGTGCCAGCAGTGCCCACACTGATGAGCTGTTTTTT

d_gene: NA
j_gene: TRBJ2-3
v_gene: TRBV25-1
abundance: few
CDR3aa: CASSASGDEQYF
CDR3nt: TGTGCCAGCAGTGCCAGTGGCGATGAGCAGTACTTT

d_gene: NA
j_gene: TRBJ1-2
v_gene: TRBV12-3/TRBV12-4
abundance: once
CDR3aa: CASSRQGRDGYTF
CDR3nt: TGTGCCAGCAGTCGCCAGGGGCGAGATGGCTACACCTTC

d_gene: TRBD2
j_gene: TRBJ2-3
v_gene: TRBV27
abundance: NA
CDR3aa: CASRGAGGKNMQYF
CDR3nt: TGTGCCAGCAGGGGGGCGGGAGGGAAAAACATGCAGTATTTT

d_gene: NA
j_gene: TRBJ2-1
v_gene: TRBV20-1
abundance: NA
CDR3aa: CSARSNDPEQFF
CDR3nt: TGCAGTGCTAGATCGAATGATCCTGAGCAGTTCTTC

d_gene: NA
j_gene: TRBJ2-1
v_gene: TRBV7-2
abundance: few
CDR3aa: CASSQVGKSEQFF
CDR3nt: TGTGCCAGCAGCCAGGTGGGGAAAAGTGAGCAGTTCTTC

d_gene: TRBD2
j_gene: TRBJ2-1
v_gene: TRBV5-3
abundance: few
CDR3aa: CARSGSLAGGPPYYNEQFF
CDR3nt: TGTGCCAGAAGCGGGTCCCTAGCGGGAGGGCCCCCTTACTACAATGAGCAGTTCTTC

d_gene: NA
j_gene: TRBJ2-4
v_gene: TRBV12-3/TRBV12-4
abundance: NA
CDR3aa: CASSYGAVEDIQYF
CDR3nt: TGTGCCAGCAGTTACGGGGCGGTGGAAGACATTCAGTACTTC

d_gene: NA
j_gene: TRBJ2-6
v_gene: TRBV5-1
abundance: NA
CDR3aa: CARSIGGGAGANVLTF
CDR3nt: TGCGCCAGGTCCATAGGGGGGGGCGCTGGGGCCAACGTCCTGACTTTC

d_gene: NA
j_gene: TRBJ2-7
v_gene: TRBV10-1
abundance: once
CDR3aa: CATELEGTYTQYF
CDR3nt: TGCGCCACCGAACTAGAAGGTACCTATACGCAGTACTTC

d_gene: TRBD2
j_gene: TRBJ2-4
v_gene: TRBV19
abundance: NA
CDR3aa: CASSIGFHRGVAKNIQYF
CDR3nt: TGTGCCAGTAGTATAGGGTTCCATCGGGGGGTAGCCAAAAACATTCAGTACTTC

d_gene: NA
j_gene: TRBJ2-5
v_gene: TRBV7-9
abundance: many
CDR3aa: CASSAIAGAYKQYF
CDR3nt: TGTGCCAGCAGCGCTATCGCAGGGGCCTACAAGCAGTACTTC

d_gene: TRBD2
j_gene: TRBJ2-4
v_gene: TRBV24-1
abundance: NA
CDR3aa: CAGSGARDQDIQYF
CDR3nt: TGTGCCGGGAGCGGGGCCCGTGACCAAGACATCCAGTACTTC

d_gene: NA
j_gene: TRBJ1-1
v_gene: TRBV5-1
abundance: NA
CDR3aa: CASSLVGGLNTEAFF
CDR3nt: TGCGCCAGCAGCTTGGTCGGGGGCTTGAACACTGAAGCTTTCTTT

d_gene: NA
j_gene: TRBJ1-2
v_gene: TRBV6-1
abundance: few
CDR3aa: CASSVSDGYTF
CDR3nt: TGTGCCAGCAGTGTGTCGGATGGCTACACCTTC

d_gene: NA
j_gene: TRBJ1-4
v_gene: TRBV3-1
abundance: once
CDR3aa: CASSLWAGDARLETNEKLFF
CDR3nt: TGTGCCAGCAGTCTTTGGGCAGGGGACGCCCGTTTGGAGACTAATGAAAAACTGTTTTTT